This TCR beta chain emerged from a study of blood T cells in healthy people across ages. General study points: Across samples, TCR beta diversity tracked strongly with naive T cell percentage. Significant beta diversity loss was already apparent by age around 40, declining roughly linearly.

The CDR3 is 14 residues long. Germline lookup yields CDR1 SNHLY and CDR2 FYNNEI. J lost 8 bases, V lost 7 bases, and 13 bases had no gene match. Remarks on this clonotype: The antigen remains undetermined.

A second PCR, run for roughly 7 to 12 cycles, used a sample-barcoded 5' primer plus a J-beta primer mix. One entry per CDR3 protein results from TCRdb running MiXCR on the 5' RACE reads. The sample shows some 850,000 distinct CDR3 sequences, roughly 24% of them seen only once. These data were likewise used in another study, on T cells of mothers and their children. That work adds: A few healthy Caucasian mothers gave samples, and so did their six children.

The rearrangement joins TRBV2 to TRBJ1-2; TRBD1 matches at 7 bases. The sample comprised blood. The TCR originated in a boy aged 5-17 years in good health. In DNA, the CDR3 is TGTGCCAGCAAGTTTCAGGGGGAGCTTGGAGGCTACACCTTC. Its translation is CASKFQGELGGYTF.